The sequence of this T cell receptor (beta chain) was determined in a study of shared clonotypes between healthy human individuals. Method: immunoSEQ multiplex PCR; TCRdb's copy keeps in-frame clones and lacks some. The sample includes around 2.1 million clones, approximately 95% of them seen just once. The CDR3 loop spans 17 amino acids. This receptor was identified in a man aged 18 to 35 in good health. The chain links TRBV21-1 to TRBJ1-1; TRBD1, the D gene given by the table, was not confirmed from the DNA. TRBV21-1 represents a pseudogene. Input material: naive CD4+ T cells sorted from blood. As to subset: CD45RA+ positively selected. The CDR3 reads CASSKGRTGGVNTEAFF. The DNA of the CDR3 is TGTGCCAGCAGCAAAGGAAGGACAGGGGGAGTGAACACTGAAGCTTTCTTT.